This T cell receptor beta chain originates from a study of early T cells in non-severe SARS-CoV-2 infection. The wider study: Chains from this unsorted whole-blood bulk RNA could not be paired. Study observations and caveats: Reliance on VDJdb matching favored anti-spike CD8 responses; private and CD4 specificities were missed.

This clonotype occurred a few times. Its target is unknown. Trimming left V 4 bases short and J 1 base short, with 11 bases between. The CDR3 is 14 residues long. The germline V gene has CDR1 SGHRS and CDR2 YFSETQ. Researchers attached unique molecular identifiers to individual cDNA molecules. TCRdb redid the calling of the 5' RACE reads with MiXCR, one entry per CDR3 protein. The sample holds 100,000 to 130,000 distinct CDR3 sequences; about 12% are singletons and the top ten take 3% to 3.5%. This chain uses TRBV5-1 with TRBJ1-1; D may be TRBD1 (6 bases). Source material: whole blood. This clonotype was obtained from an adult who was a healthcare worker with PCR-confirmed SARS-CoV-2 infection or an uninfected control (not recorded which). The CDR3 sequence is CASSPTTGNTEAFF. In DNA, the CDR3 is TGCGCCAGCAGCCCGACGACAGGGAACACTGAAGCTTTCTTT.